The 2 T cell receptor beta chains given below trace back to one sample, sequenced in a study of T cell changes during pregnancy in multiple sclerosis. Profiling relied on immunoSEQ multiplex PCR, and the TCRdb table lists in-frame clones only, not all of them. Among tens of thousands of clones, 93% were seen once, and the ten largest hold 2.5% to 3%. Sequences were derived from peripheral blood, sampled in the second trimester of pregnancy. The source of these receptors is a female donor with multiple sclerosis, enrolled in a pregnancy study.

The chain carries TRBV6-4 and TRBJ1-2; 10 bases match TRBD1. Germline CDR1 reads MRHNA; CDR2 reads SNTAGT. CDR3 size: 13 residues. The V and J ends lost 6 bases and 6 bases, in that order; junction bases with no gene match: 4. In DNA form, the CDR3 reads TGTGCCAGCAGCCCCGGGACAGGGGATGGCTACACCTTC. Amino acids: CASSPGTGDGYTF.

The V gene is TRBV4-1, the J gene TRBJ1-6; possible D gene TRBD1, 5 bases. The CDR3 is 16 amino acids. The V and J ends lost 0 bases and 7 bases respectively, with 13 bases between them. Germline CDR1 is MGHRA and CDR2 is YSYEKL. CDR3 DNA sequence: TGCGCCAGCAGCCAAGAGTGGGGCGCATTCAATTCACCCCTCCACTTT. Translated, it gives CASSQEWGAFNSPLHF.